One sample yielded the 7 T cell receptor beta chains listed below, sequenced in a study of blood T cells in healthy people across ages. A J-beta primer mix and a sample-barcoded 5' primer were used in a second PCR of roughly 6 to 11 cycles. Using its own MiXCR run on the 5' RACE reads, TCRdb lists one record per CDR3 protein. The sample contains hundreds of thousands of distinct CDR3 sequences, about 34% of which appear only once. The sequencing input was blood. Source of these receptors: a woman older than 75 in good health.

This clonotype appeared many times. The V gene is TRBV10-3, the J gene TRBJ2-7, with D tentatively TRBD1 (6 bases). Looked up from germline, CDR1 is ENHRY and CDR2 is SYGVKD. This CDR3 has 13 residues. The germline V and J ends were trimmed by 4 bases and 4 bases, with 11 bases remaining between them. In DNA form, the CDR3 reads TGTGCCATCAGTGGACAGGTACCATACGAGCAGTACTTC. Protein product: CAISGQVPYEQYF.

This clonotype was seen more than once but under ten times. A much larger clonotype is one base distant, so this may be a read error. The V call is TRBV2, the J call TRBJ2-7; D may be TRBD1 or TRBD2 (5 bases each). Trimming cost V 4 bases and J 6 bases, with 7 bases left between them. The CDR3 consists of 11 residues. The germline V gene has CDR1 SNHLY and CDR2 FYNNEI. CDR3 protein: CASSGGTEQYF. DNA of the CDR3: TGTGCCAGCAGTGGGGGGACCGAGCAGTACTTC.

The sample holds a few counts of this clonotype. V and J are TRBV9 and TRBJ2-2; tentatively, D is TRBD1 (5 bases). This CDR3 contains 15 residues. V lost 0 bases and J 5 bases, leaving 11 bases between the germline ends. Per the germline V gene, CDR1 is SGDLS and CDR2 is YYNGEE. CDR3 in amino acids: CASSVETVRTGELFF. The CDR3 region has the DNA TGTGCCAGCAGCGTAGAGACAGTAAGGACCGGGGAGCTGTTTTTT.

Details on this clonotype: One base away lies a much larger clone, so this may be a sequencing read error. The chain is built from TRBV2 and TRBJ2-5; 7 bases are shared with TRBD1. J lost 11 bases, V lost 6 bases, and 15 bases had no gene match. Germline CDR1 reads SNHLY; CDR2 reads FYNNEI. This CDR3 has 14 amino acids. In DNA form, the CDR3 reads TGTGCCAGCAGGGTGAGACAGGGCGCGTATGAGCAGTACTTC. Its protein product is CASRVRQGAYEQYF. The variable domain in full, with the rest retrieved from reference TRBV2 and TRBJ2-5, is EPEVTQTPSHQVTQMGQEVILRCVPISNHLYFYWYRQILGQKVEFLVSFYNNEISEKSEIFDDQFSVERPDGSNFTLKIRSTKLEDSAMYFCASRVRQGAYEQYFGPGTRLLVL.

The CDR3 sequence: CASSGGTGRYQPQHF. The CDR3, as DNA: TGTGCCAGCAGCGGAGGGACAGGGAGATATCAGCCCCAGCATTTT. The chain is built from TRBV6-1 and TRBJ1-5; 9 nucleotides match TRBD1. The CDR3 totals 15 residues. From germline, CDR1 is MNHNS and CDR2 SASEGT. V lost 6 bases and J lost 5; bases outside the gene matches: 8.

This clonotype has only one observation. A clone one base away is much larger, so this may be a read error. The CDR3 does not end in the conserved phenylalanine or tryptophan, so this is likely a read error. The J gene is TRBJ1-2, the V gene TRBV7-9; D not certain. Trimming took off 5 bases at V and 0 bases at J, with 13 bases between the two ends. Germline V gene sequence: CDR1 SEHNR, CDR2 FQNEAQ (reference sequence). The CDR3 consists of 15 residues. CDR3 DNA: TGTGCCAGCAGCCCCTCAGCAGTAGCTAACTATGGCTACACCTTG. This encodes CASSPSAVANYGYTL.

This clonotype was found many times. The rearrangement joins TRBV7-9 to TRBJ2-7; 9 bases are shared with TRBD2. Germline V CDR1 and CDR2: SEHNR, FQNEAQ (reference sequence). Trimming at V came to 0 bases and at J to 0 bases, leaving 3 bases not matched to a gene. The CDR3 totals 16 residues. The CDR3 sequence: CASSLARGGNSYEQYF. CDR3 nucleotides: TGTGCCAGCAGCTTAGCGCGGGGGGGAAACTCCTACGAGCAGTACTTC.